This TCR beta chain was recovered during a study of identical twins. This clonotype was recorded at least ten times. TCRdb re-called the 5' RACE reads with MiXCR, one entry per CDR3 protein. The sample lists hundreds of thousands of distinct CDR3 sequences; about 20% were seen once. This sample also belongs to another study, concerning T cells expressing NK-cell markers. That paper notes: In sorted CD3+CD56+NKG2C+, CD3+CD56+NKG2C- and CD3+CD56-NKG2C+ T cells, TCR beta repertoires were obtained.

The sequencing input was PBMCs. The source of this sequence is a woman between 18 and 29 years old in good health.

CDR3 loop: CASSLTGTDTQYF. The CDR3 DNA sequence: TGTGCCAGCAGCTTAACTGGCACAGATACGCAGTATTTT. The chain joins TRBV7-3 to TRBJ2-3; D not resolved. CDR3 length: 13 amino acids. Deletions cut 0 bases from V and 1 base from J, with 2 bases between. Germline values: CDR1 SGHTA, CDR2 FQGTGA.